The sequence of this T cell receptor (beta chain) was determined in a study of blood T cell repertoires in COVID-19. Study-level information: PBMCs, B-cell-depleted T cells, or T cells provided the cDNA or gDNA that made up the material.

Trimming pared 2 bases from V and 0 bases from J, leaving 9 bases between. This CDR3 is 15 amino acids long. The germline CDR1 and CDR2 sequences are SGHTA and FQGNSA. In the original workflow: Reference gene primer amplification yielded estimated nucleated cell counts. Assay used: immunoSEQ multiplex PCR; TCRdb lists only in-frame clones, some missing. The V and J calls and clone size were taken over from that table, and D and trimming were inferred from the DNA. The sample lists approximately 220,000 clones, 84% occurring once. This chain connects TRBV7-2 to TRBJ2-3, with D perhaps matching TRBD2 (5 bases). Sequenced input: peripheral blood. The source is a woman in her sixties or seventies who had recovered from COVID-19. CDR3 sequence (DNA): TGTGCCAGCAGCTTATCCAGCGGTAGCACAGATACGCAGTATTTT. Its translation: CASSLSSGSTDTQYF.